These T cell receptor beta chains were read from a single sample in a study of T cell responses to AZD1222 COVID-19 vaccine. Clones were read by immunoSEQ multiplex PCR, and TCRdb kept only the in-frame ones, dropping some. Of about 150,000 clones in the sample, 92% were seen once. The specimen comprised peripheral blood, sampled on day 0 of AZD1222 vaccination. The receptor source for this set is an adult in good health. Each CDR3 is given with its conserved first and last residue. The D gene is left open where the match is weak. Only part of the rows carry a size: once, few, many, or a class if the clone is expanded.

>TRBV19|TRBJ1-6|.|.
TGTGCCAGTAGTTCCCAACTGGATTCACCCCTCCACTTT
CASSSQLDSPLHF
>TRBV15|TRBJ1-2|once|.
TGTGCCACCAGCTTTAGGGGGGTACGTAGCTATGGCTACACCTTC
CATSFRGVRSYGYTF
>TRBV30|TRBJ2-7|.|.
TGTGCCTGGAGTGTAGGGTCAACCTACGAGCAGTACTTC
CAWSVGSTYEQYF
>TRBV4-1|TRBJ1-3|.|TRBD1
TGCGCCAGCAGCCAAGAGATAGGACAGGGAAGAAACACCATATATTTT
CASSQEIGQGRNTIYF
>TRBV29-1|TRBJ1-1|once|.
TGCAGCGTTTCCCCACAGGCTGGGACTGAAGCTTTCTTT
CSVSPQAGTEAFF
>TRBV27|TRBJ2-1|.|.
TGTGCCAGCAGTTTCCCTTCCTATCAAAATGAGCAGTTCTTC
CASSFPSYQNEQFF
>TRBV29-1|TRBJ2-3|.|TRBD1
TGCAGCGTGGGACAGGCGAGGCAAGCAGATACGCAGTATTTT
CSVGQARQADTQYF
>TRBV2|TRBJ2-6|.|.
TGTGCCAGCAGTGAAAGGGCGCCCTCTGGGGCCAACGTCCTGACTTTC
CASSERAPSGANVLTF
>TRBV5-8|TRBJ2-1|.|TRBD1
TGTGCCAGCAGCCCGGGGACAGGGTTCGATGAGCAGTTCTTC
CASSPGTGFDEQFF
>TRBV5-4|TRBJ2-7|.|TRBD2
TGTGCCAGCAGCCGAGGCGGGACTAGCCTATACGAGCAGTACTTC
CASSRGGTSLYEQYF
>TRBV3-1/TRBV3-2|TRBJ2-5|.|.
TGTGCCAGCAGCCAAGGCAGGACCCAGTACTTC
CASSQGRTQYF
>TRBV30|TRBJ1-1|.|.
TGTGCCTGGAGCCGGGAGATGAACACTGAAGCTTTCTTT
CAWSREMNTEAFF
>TRBV12-3/TRBV12-4|TRBJ2-1|.|.
TGTGCCAGCTCACAGGCTTACAATGAGCAGTTCTTC
CASSQAYNEQFF
>TRBV5-1|TRBJ1-5|.|TRBD1
TGCGCCAGCAGCCCGGGACAGGGGTTGGGGCACAATCAGCCCCAGCATTTT
CASSPGQGLGHNQPQHF
>TRBV27|TRBJ1-3|.|.
TGTGCCAGCAGTTTAGGGTCTTGGTCAGGCTCTGGAAACACCATATATTTT
CASSLGSWSGSGNTIYF
>TRBV19|TRBJ1-5|.|.
TGTGCCAGTAGTATGTCGACTGGCGGAAAGAATCAGCCCCAGCATTTT
CASSMSTGGKNQPQHF
>TRBV27|TRBJ1-2|.|.
TGTGCCAGCAGTTTCAGGGGAAGGGACTATGGCTACACCTTC
CASSFRGRDYGYTF
>TRBV4-1|TRBJ1-1|.|.
TGCGCCAGCAGCCAGGGAAGCGGGGGGAACACTGAAGCTTTCTTT
CASSQGSGGNTEAFF
>TRBV5-1|TRBJ2-5|.|TRBD1
TGCGCCAGCAGCTCCAGACAGGGCAGGGAGACCCAGTACTTC
CASSSRQGRETQYF
>TRBV5-1|TRBJ2-7|.|.
TGCGCCAGCAGCTTGTTTGCGGGGAACTCCTACGAGCAGTACTTC
CASSLFAGNSYEQYF
>TRBV15|TRBJ1-5|.|.
TGTGCCACCAGCAGGATCCAGGATAGCAATCAGCCCCAGCATTTT
CATSRIQDSNQPQHF
>TRBV14|TRBJ2-7|.|.
TGTGCCAGCAGCCCGTACGGACACCCCTACGAGCAGTACTTC
CASSPYGHPYEQYF
>TRBV5-1|TRBJ1-1|few|TRBD1
TGCGCCAGCAGCCATCGGACAGGAGAGAACACTGAAGCTTTCTTT
CASSHRTGENTEAFF
>TRBV28|TRBJ2-1|.|TRBD2
TGTGCCAGCAGGTCCCCAGTAGCGGGAGAAGATGAGCAGTTCTTC
CASRSPVAGEDEQFF
>TRBV7-2|TRBJ1-3|.|.
TGTGCCAGCAGCTTAGGGGGCGGGGTTCAGTACGGAAACACCATATATTTT
CASSLGGGVQYGNTIYF
>TRBV13|TRBJ1-1|.|.
TGTGCCAGCAGCTCCGTGAACACTGAAGCTTTCTTT
CASSSVNTEAFF
>TRBV7-2|TRBJ1-6|.|.
TGTGCCAGCAGCTTCGGCGCAGGGGAGGGTTCACCCCTCCACTTT
CASSFGAGEGSPLHF
>TRBV9|TRBJ2-3|.|TRBD2
TGTGCCAGCAGCGCGGGACTAGCGGGGGGGCGCGACACAGATACGCAGTATTTT
CASSAGLAGGRDTDTQYF
>TRBV30|TRBJ2-1|.|TRBD2
TGTGCCTGGAGCTCCCGACTAGCGTCATCCTACAATGAGCAGTTCTTC
CAWSSRLASSYNEQFF
>TRBV10-3|TRBJ1-4|.|.
TGTGCCATCAGTGAACAGGCAACTAATGAAAAACTGTTTTTT
CAISEQATNEKLFF
>TRBV27|TRBJ1-1|.|.
TGTGCCAGCAGTTTTTGGTCCGGCATGAACACTGAAGCTTTCTTT
CASSFWSGMNTEAFF
>TRBV19|TRBJ1-3|.|.
TGTGCCAGTAGTATAGAGGGACCCGGGGGGCCTGGAAACACCATATATTTT
CASSIEGPGGPGNTIYF
>TRBV6-6|TRBJ1-5|.|.
TGTGCCAGCAGTTACCCGGACTATAGCAATCAGCCCCAGCATTTT
CASSYPDYSNQPQHF
>TRBV6-4|TRBJ2-7|.|.
TGTGCCACCTCCCCCGGGGGGCTCCCGGGAGACTACGAGCAGTACTTC
CATSPGGLPGDYEQYF
>TRBV19|TRBJ2-3|.|.
TGTGCCAGTAGTCCACCGGTACCTAGCACAGATACGCAGTATTTT
CASSPPVPSTDTQYF
>TRBV19|TRBJ2-4|.|TRBD1
TGTGCCAGTGTGGGACAGGAGGACATTCAGTACTTC
CASVGQEDIQYF
>TRBV28|TRBJ2-7|.|.
TGTGCCAGCAGTTCTAGTTCCTACGAGCAGTACTTC
CASSSSSYEQYF
>TRBV30|TRBJ1-4|.|.
TGTGCCTGGAGTCCCCGGGCGGCAGAAAAACTGTTTTTT
CAWSPRAAEKLFF
>TRBV6-1|TRBJ2-5|.|.
TGTGCCAGCAGTGAAGCGGGTCCCACGAGCAAGACCCAGTACTTC
CASSEAGPTSKTQYF
>TRBV28|TRBJ2-2|.|.
TGTGCCAGCAGTCTCGGGACTCCCGGGGAGCTGTTTTTT
CASSLGTPGELFF
>TRBV19|TRBJ1-1|.|TRBD1
TGTGCCAGTAGTGTATCCGGGACAGGGGGAATGAACACTGAAGCTTTCTTT
CASSVSGTGGMNTEAFF
>TRBV7-3|TRBJ2-3|.|.
TGTGCCAGCAGCTTCTCGGGCGGGGATACGCAGTATTTT
CASSFSGGDTQYF
>TRBV5-4|TRBJ1-4|.|TRBD1
TGTGCCAGCAGCCGTAGTACAGGGGATGGCGAAAAACTGTTTTTT
CASSRSTGDGEKLFF
>TRBV5-1|TRBJ2-1|.|.
TGCGCCAGCAGCTATGGGGCCAAGAGCAGGGCAATCGATGAGCAGTTCTTC
CASSYGAKSRAIDEQFF
>TRBV6-5|TRBJ1-2|.|.
TGTGCCAGCAGTTACTCGGGAGCAGGCTACACCTTC
CASSYSGAGYTF
>TRBV7-2|TRBJ1-5|.|.
TGTGCCAGCAGCCCGACCCGGAATCAGCCCCAGCATTTT
CASSPTRNQPQHF
>TRBV24-1|TRBJ2-4|.|TRBD1
TGTGCCACCAGTGATTCAGGGGGAGCCAAAAACATTCAGTACTTC
CATSDSGGAKNIQYF
>TRBV7-2|TRBJ1-5|.|.
TGTGCCAGCAGGACAGATAATAGCAATCAGCCCCAGCATTTT
CASRTDNSNQPQHF